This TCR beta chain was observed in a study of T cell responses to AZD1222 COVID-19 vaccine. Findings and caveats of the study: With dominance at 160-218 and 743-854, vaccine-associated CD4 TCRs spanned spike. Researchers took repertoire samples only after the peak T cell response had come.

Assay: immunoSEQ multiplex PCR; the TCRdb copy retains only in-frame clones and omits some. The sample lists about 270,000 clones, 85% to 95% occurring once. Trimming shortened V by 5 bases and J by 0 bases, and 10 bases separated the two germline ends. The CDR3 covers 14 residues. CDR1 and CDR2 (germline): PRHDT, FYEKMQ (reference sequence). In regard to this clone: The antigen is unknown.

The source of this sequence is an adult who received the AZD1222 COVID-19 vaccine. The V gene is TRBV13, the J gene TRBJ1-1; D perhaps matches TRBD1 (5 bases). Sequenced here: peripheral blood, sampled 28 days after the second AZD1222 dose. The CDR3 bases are TGTGCCAGCAGCCCCCGACAGCTGAACACTGAAGCTTTCTTT. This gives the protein CASSPRQLNTEAFF.